The clone carrying this T cell receptor (beta chain) was recorded at least ten times. Its antigen is still unknown. In TCRdb, the 5' RACE reads were re-called with MiXCR into one record per CDR3 protein. There are 37,000 or so distinct CDR3 sequences in the sample; 5% to 6.5% occur only once, and approximately 24% lies in the top ten. This sample stems from a study of early T cells in non-severe SARS-CoV-2 infection. Overall study: Sequenced material consisted of bulk RNA (from unsorted whole blood), and chains were unpaired.

Germline V gene sequence: CDR1 SGHTA, CDR2 FQGTGA. The CDR3 is made up of 15 amino acids. V lost 1 base, J lost 7 bases, and 6 bases stayed unmatched. Study-wide results and caveats: Matching results from VDJdb favored anti-spike CD8 responses, leaving private and CD4 specificities undetected.

The chain couples TRBV7-3 to TRBJ2-1; 8 nucleotides agree with TRBD2. The sample comprised whole blood. The source is an adult who was a healthcare worker with PCR-confirmed SARS-CoV-2 infection or an uninfected control (not recorded which). CDR3: CASSLKRGRENEQFF. The CDR3 region has the DNA TGTGCCAGCAGCTTAAAGCGGGGGCGCGAGAATGAGCAGTTCTTC.